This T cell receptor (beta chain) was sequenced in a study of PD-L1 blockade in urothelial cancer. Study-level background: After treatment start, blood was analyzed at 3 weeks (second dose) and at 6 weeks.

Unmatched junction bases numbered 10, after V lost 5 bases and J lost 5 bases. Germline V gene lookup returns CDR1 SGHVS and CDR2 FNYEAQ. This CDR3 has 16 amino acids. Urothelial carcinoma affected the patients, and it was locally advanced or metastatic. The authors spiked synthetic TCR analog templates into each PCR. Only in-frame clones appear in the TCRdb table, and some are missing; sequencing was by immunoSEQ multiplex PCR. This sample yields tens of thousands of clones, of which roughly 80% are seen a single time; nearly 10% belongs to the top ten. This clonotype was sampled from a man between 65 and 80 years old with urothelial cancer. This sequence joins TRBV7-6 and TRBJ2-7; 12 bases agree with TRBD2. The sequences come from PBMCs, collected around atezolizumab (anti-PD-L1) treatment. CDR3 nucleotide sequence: TGTGCCAGCAGCCATTTACTAGCGGGAGGCGACCACGAGCAGTACTTC. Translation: CASSHLLAGGDHEQYF.